One and the same sample provided the 3 T cell receptor beta chains below, sequenced in a study of blood T cell repertoires in COVID-19. The method was immunoSEQ multiplex PCR; TCRdb's version includes in-frame clones alone and lacks a portion of them. There are around 250,000 clones in the sample; approximately 87% occur only once, and 6.2% lies in the top ten. The sequencing sample was made of peripheral blood. The source of these receptors is a man between 60 and 75 years old with acute or convalescent COVID-19.

J is TRBJ2-5 and V is TRBV19; 11 bases are shared with TRBD2. The germline V gene encodes CDR1 LNHDA and CDR2 SQIVND (reference sequence). The V gene end was trimmed by 5 bases and the J gene end by 4 bases; junction bases not matched to a gene: 3. The CDR3 is 14 amino acids. DNA of the CDR3: TGTGCCAGTAGTGTACTAGCGGGAGTAGAGACCCAGTACTTC. This translates into CASSVLAGVETQYF.

This clone was detected only a few times. V is TRBV18 and J is TRBJ2-1; 9 nucleotides line up with TRBD1. Looked up from germline, CDR1 is KGHSH and CDR2 is LQKENI. Trimming took 1 base from V and 0 from J; bases not matched to a gene: 1. The CDR3 runs to 16 residues. This CDR3 reads CASSPLGQGSYNEQFF. In DNA, the CDR3 is TGTGCCAGCTCACCACTGGGACAGGGCTCCTACAATGAGCAGTTCTTC.

This chain uses TRBV7-3 with TRBJ2-7; 10 bases fit TRBD2. Germline CDR1 SGHTA, CDR2 FQGTGA. The CDR3 has 13 residues. V lost 1 base to trimming and J lost 6 bases; unmatched junction nucleotides: 0. The DNA of the CDR3 is TGTGCCAGCAGCTTAATAGCGGGAGGCGAGCAGTACTTC. Translating it yields CASSLIAGGEQYF. Supplemented by reference TRBV7-3 and TRBJ2-7, the full variable domain reads GAGVSQTPSNKVTEKGKYVELRCDPISGHTALYWYRQSLGQGPEFLIYFQGTGAADDSGLPNDRFFAVRPEGSVSTLKIQRTERGDSAVYLCASSLIAGGEQYFGPGTRLTVT.